This T cell receptor (beta chain) was observed in a study of blood T cell repertoires in COVID-19. The CDR3 runs 15 residues. Looked up from germline, CDR1 is SGHAT and CDR2 is FQNNGV. The V and J ends lost 1 base and 4 bases respectively, with 13 bases between them. The sample holds many counts of this clone. Clones were read by immunoSEQ multiplex PCR, and TCRdb kept only the in-frame ones, dropping some. Among around 77,000 clones listed, roughly four fifths were seen once. Sequenced sample: peripheral blood. The V and J genes are TRBV11-2 and TRBJ1-1; possible D gene TRBD1, 5 bases. This clonotype was obtained from a woman of 80 years or more with active or convalescent COVID-19. CDR3 coding DNA: TGTGCCAGCAGCTTAGTGGGAGGGGAATCCACTGAAGCTTTCTTT. Its protein is CASSLVGGESTEAFF.